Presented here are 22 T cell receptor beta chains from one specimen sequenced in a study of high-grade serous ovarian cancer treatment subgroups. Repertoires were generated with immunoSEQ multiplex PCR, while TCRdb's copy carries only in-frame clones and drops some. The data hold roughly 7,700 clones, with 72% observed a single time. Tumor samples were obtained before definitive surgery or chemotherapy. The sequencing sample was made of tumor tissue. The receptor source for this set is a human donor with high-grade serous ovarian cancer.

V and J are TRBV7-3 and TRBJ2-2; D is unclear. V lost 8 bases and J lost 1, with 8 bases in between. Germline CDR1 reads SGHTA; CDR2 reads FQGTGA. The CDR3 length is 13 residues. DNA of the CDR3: TGTGCCAGCCGGGCACAGAACACCGGGGAGCTGTTTTTT. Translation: CASRAQNTGELFF.

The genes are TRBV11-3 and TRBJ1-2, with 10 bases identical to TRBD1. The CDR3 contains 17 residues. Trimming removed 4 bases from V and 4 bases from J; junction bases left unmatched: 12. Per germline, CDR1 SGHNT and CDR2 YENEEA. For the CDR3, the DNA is TGTGCCAGCAGCTCCACCGGGACAGGGGTCCCCTCCTATGGCTACACCTTC. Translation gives CASSSTGTGVPSYGYTF. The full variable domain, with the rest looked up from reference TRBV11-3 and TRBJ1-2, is EAGVVQSPRYKIIEKKQPVAFWCNPISGHNTLYWYLQNLGQGPELLIRYENEEAVDDSQLPKDRFSAERLKGVDSTLKIQPAELGDSAVYLCASSSTGTGVPSYGYTFGSGTRLTVV.

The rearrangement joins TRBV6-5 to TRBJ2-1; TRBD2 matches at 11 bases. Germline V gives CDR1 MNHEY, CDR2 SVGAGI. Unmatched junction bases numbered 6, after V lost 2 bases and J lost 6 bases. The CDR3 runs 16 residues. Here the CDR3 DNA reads TGTGCCAGCAGTTACGGCTTTAGCGGGAGGGCCAATGAGCAGTTCTTC. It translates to CASSYGFSGRANEQFF.

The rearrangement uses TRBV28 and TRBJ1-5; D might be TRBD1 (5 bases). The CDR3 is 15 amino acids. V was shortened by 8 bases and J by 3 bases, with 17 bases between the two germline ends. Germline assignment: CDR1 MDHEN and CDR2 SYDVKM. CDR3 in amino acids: CASSSRGQPNQPQHF. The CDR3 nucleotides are TGTGCCAGCTCCTCACGGGGCCAGCCCAATCAGCCCCAGCATTTT.

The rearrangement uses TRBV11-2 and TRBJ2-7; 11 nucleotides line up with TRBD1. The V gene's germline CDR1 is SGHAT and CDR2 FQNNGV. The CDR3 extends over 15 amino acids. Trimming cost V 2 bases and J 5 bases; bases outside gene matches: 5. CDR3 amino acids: CASSLLGTGGNEQYF. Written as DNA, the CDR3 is TGTGCCAGCAGCTTATTGGGGACAGGGGGAAACGAGCAGTACTTC.

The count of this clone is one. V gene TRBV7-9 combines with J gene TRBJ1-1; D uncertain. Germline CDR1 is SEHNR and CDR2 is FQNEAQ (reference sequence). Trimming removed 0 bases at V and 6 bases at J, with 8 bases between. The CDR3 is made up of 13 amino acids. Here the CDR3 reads CASSLAGDAEAFF. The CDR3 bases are TGTGCCAGCAGCTTAGCCGGAGACGCTGAAGCTTTCTTT.

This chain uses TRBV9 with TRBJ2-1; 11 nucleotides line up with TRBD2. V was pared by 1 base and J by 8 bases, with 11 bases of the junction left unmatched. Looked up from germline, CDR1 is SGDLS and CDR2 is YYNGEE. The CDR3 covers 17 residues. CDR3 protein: CASSVSTSGNSQDEQFF. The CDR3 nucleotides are TGTGCCAGCAGCGTATCGACTAGCGGGAACTCTCAGGATGAGCAGTTCTTC.

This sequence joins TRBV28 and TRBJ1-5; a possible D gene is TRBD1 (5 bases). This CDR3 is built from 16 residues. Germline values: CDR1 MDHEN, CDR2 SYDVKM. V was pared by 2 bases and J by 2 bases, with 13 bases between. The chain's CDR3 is CASSLGDLDGNQPQHF. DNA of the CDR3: TGTGCCAGCAGTTTAGGGGACCTAGACGGCAATCAGCCCCAGCATTTT.

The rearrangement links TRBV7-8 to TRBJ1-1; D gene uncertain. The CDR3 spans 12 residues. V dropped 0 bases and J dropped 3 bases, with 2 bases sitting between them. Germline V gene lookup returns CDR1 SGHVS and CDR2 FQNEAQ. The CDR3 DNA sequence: TGTGCCAGCAGCTTAGCGTACACTGAAGCTTTCTTT. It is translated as CASSLAYTEAFF.

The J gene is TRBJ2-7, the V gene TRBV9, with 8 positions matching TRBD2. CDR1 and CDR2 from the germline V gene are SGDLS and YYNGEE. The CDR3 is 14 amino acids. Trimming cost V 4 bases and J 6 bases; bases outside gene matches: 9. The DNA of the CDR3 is TGTGCCAGCAGCAGTAAGCGGGAGTCCGGCGAGCAGTACTTC. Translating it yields CASSSKRESGEQYF. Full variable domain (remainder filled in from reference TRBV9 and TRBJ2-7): DSGVTQTPKHLITATGQRVTLRCSPRSGDLSVYWYQQSLDQGLQFLIQYYNGEERAKGNILERFSAQQFPDLHSELNLSSLELGDSALYFCASSSKRESGEQYFGPGTRLTVT.

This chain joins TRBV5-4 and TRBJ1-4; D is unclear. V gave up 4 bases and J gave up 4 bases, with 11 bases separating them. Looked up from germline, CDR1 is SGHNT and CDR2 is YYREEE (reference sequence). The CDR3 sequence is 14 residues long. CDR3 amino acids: CASSQDKYNEKLFF. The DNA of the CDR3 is TGTGCCAGCAGCCAAGACAAATATAATGAAAAACTGTTTTTT.

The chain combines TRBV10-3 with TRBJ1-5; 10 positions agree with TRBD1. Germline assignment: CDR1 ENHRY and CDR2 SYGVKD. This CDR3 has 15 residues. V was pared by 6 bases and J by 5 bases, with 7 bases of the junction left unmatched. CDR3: CAISSTGGYDQPQHF. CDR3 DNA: TGTGCCATCAGCTCGACAGGGGGCTACGATCAGCCCCAGCATTTT.

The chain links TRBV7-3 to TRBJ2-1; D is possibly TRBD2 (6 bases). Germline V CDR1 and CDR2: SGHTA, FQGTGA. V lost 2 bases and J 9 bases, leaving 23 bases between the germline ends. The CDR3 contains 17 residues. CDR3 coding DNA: TGTGCCAGCAGCTTAGGGCCCGGAGGGTCCTCTTTGGTTGAGCAGTTCTTC. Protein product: CASSLGPGGSSLVEQFF.

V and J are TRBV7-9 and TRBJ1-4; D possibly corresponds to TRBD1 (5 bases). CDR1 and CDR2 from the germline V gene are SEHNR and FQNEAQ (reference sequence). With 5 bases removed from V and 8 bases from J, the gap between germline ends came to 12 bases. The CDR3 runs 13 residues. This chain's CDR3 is CASSPGGAEKLFF. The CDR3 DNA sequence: TGTGCCAGCAGCCCCGGCGGGGCCGAAAAACTGTTTTTT.

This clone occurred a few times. The CDR3 loop is CASSLVASTSYNEQFF. The CDR3 DNA sequence: TGCGCCAGCAGCTTGGTAGCGAGCACGAGCTACAATGAGCAGTTCTTC. The chain links TRBV5-1 to TRBJ2-1; D perhaps matches TRBD2 (5 bases). This CDR3 comprises 16 residues. V was trimmed by 0 bases and J by 3 bases, leaving 13 bases between them. Per the germline V gene, CDR1 is SGHRS and CDR2 is YFSETQ.

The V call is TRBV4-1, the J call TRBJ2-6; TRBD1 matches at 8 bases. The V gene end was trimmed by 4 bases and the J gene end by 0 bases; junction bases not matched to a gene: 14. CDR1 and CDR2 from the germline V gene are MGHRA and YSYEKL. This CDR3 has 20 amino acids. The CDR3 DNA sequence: TGCGCCAGCAGCCTCTGGCCCCCCACAGGGGGAAGCTCTGGGGCCAACGTCCTGACTTTC. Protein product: CASSLWPPTGGSSGANVLTF.

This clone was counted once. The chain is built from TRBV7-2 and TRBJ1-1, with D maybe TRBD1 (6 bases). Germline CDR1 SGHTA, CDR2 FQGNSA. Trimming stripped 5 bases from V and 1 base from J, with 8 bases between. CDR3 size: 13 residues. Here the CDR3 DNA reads TGTGCCAGCAGCCAAGGGGGGAACACTGAAGCTTTCTTT. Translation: CASSQGGNTEAFF.

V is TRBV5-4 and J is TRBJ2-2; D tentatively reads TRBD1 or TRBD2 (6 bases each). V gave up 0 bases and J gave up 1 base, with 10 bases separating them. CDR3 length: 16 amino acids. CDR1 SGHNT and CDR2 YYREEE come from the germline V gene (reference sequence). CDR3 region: CASSLGGAQNTGELFF. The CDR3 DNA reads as TGTGCCAGCAGCTTGGGGGGGGCGCAGAACACCGGGGAGCTGTTTTTT.

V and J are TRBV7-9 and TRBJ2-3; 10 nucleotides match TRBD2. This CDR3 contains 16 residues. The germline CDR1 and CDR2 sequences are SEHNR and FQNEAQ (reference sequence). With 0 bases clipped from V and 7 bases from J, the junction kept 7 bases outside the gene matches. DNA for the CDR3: TGTGCCAGCAGCTTAGCGGCTAGCGGGAGCATAAATACGCAGTATTTT. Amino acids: CASSLAASGSINTQYF.

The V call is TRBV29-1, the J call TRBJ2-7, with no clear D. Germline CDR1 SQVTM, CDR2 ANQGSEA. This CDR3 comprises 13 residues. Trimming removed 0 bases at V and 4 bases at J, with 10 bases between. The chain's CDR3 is CSVEDSSLYEQYF. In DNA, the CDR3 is TGCAGCGTTGAAGATAGTTCCCTTTACGAGCAGTACTTC.

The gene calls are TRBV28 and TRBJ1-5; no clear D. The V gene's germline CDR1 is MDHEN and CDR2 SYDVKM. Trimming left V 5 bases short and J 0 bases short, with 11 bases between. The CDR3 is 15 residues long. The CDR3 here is CASSVLAGSNQPQHF. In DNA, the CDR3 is TGTGCCAGCAGTGTGCTCGCCGGTAGCAATCAGCCCCAGCATTTT.

The CDR3 nucleotides read TGTGCCAGCAGCCCCTCACAGGGGTACTACGAGCAGTACTTC. Amino acid sequence: CASSPSQGYYEQYF. The chain recombines TRBV11-1 with TRBJ2-7; 7 bases line up with TRBD1. V shed 5 bases and J 3 bases; nucleotides not matched to a gene: 7. Germline-derived CDR1 and CDR2 are SGHAT and FQDESV (reference sequence). The CDR3 length is 14 residues. Based on the CDR3 plus reference TRBV11-1 and TRBJ2-7, the full variable domain is EAEVAQSPRYKITEKSQAVAFWCDPISGHATLYWYRQILGQGPELLVQFQDESVVDDSQLPKDRFSAERLKGVDSTLKIQPAELGDSAMYLCASSPSQGYYEQYFGPGTRLTVT.